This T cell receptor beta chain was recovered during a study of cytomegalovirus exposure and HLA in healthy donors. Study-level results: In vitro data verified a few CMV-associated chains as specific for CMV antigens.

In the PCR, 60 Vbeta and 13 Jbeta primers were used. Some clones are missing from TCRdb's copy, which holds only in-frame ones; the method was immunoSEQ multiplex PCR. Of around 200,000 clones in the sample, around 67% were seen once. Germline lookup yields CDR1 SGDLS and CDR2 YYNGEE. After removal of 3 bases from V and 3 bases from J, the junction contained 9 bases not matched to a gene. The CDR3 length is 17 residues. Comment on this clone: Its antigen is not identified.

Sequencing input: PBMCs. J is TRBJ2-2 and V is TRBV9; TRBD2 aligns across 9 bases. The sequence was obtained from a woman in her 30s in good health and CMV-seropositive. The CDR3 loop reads CASSAPLAGSDTGELFF. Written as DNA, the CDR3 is TGTGCCAGCAGCGCCCCGCTAGCGGGATCGGACACCGGGGAGCTGTTTTTT.